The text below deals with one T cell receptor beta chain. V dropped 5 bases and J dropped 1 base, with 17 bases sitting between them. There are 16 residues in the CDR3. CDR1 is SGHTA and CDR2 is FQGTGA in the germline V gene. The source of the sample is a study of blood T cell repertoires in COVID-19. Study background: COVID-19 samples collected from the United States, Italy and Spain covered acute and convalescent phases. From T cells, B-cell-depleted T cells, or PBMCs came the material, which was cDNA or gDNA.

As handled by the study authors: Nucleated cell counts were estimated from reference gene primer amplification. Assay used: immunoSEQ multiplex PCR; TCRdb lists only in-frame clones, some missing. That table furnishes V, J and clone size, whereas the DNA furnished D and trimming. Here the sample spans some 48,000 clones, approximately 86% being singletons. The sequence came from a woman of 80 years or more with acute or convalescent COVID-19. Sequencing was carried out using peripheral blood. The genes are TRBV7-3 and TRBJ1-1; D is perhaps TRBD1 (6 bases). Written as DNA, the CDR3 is TGTGCCAGCAGCGCGCTAGCACAGGGTCCGAACACTGAAGCTTTCTTT. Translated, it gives CASSALAQGPNTEAFF.